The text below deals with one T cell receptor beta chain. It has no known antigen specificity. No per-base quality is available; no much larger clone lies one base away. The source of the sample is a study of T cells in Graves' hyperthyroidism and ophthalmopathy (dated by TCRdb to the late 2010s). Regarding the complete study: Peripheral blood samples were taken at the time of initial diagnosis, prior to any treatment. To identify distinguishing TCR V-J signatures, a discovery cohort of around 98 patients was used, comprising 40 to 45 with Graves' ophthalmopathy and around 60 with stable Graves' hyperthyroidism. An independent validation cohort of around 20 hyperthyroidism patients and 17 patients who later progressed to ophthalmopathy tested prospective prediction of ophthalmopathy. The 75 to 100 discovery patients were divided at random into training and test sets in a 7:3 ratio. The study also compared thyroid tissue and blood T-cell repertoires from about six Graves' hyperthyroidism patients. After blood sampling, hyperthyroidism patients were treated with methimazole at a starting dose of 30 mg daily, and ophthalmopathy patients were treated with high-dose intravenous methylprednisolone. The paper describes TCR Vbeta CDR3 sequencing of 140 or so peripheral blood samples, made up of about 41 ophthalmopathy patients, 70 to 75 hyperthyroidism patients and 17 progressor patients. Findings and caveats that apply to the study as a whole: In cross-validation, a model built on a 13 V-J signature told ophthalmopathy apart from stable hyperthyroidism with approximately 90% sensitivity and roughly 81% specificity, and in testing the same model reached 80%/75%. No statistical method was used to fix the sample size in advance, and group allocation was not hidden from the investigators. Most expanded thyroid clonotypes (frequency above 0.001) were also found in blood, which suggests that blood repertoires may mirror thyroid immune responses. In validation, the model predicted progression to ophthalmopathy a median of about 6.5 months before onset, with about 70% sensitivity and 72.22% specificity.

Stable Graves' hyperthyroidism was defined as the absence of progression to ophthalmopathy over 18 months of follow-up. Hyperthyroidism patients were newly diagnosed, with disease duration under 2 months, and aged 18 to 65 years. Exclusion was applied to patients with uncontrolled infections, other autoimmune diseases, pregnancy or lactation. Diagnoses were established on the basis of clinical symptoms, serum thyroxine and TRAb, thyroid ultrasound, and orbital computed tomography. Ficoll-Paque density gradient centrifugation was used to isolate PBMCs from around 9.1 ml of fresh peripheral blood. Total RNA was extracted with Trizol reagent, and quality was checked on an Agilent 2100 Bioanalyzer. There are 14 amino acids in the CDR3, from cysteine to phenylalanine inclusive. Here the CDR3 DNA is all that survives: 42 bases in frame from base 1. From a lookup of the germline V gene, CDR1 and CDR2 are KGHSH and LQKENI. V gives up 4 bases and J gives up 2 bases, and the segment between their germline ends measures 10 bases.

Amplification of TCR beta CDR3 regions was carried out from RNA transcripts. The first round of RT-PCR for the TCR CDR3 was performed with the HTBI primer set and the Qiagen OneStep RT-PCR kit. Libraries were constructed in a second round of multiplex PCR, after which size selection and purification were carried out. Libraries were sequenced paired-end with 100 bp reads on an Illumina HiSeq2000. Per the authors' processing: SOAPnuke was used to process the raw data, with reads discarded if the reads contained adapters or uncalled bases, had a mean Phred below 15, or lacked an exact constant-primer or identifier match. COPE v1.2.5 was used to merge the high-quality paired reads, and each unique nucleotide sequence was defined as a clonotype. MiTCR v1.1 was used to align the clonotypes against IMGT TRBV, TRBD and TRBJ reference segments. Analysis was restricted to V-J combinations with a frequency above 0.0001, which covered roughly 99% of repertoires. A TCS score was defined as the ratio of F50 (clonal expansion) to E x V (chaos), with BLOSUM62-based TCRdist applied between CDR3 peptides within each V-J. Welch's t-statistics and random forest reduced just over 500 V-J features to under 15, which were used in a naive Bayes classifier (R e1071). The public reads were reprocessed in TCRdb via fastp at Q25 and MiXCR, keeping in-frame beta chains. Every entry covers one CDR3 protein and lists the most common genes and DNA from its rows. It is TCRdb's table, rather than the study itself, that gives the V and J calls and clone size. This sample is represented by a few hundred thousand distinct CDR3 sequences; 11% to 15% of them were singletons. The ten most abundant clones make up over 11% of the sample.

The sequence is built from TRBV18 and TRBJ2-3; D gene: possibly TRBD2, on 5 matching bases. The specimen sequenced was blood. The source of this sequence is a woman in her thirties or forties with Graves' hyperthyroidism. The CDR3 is CASSRGVTTDTQYF. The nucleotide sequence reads TGTGCCAGCTCACGGGGAGTTACCACAGATACGCAGTATTTT.